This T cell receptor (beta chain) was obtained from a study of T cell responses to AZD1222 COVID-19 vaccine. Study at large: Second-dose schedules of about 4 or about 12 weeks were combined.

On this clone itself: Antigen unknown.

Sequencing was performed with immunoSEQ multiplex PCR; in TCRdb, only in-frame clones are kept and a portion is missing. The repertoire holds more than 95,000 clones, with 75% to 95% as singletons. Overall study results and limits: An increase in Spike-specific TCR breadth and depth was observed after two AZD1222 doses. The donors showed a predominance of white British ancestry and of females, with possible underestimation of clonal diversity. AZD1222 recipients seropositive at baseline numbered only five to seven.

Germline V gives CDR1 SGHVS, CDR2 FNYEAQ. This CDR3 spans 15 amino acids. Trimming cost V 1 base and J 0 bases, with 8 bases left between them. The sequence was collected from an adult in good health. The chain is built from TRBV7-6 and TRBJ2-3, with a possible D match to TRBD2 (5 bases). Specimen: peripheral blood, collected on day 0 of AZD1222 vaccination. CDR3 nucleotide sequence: TGTGCCAGCAGCTTAGTCGGCGGGAGCACAGATACGCAGTATTTT. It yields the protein CASSLVGGSTDTQYF.